The clone carrying this T cell receptor beta chain is a singleton in its sample. Its cognate antigen is unknown. This entry belongs to a study of Graves' ophthalmopathy and Graves' hyperthyroidism. Beta-chain TCR CDR3 regions were amplified from RNA transcripts. The authors performed first-round RT-PCR with HTBI primers and then a second-round multiplex PCR. One entry per CDR3 protein, called by TCRdb with MiXCR from the multiplex PCR reads. The table records around 400,000 distinct CDR3 sequences, under 25% of them present only once. Points from the study as a whole: Thyroid clonotypes that were expanded above 0.001 frequency mostly also appeared in blood.

The clonotype comes from a woman aged 18 to 35 with stable Graves' hyperthyroidism. The sample comprised peripheral blood.

The CDR3 DNA follows: TGTGCCAGTAGTATATCCCCGGGCCCGGGGACCCAGTACTTC. It is translated as CASSISPGPGTQYF. The V call is TRBV19, the J call TRBJ2-5; D not resolved. V was cut by 2 bases and J by 7 bases, with 14 bases left in between. Germline CDR1 and CDR2: LNHDA and SQIVND (reference sequence). The CDR3 sequence is 14 residues long. Combining the CDR3 with reference TRBV19 and TRBJ2-5 gives the whole variable domain DGGITQSPKYLFRKEGQNVTLSCEQNLNHDAMYWYRQDPGQGLRLIYYSQIVNDFQKGDIAEGYSVSREKKESFPLTVTSAQKNPTAFYLCASSISPGPGTQYFGPGTRLLVL.